These 10 T cell receptor beta chains originate from one sample sequenced in a study of blood T cell repertoires in COVID-19. The protocol was immunoSEQ multiplex PCR, while the TCRdb copy is restricted to in-frame clones and leaves out a portion. The table lists over 250,000 clones, 70% to 90% of them singletons. The sample taken for sequencing was peripheral blood. These receptor sequences come from an older woman with acute or convalescent COVID-19.

This clone was counted between two and nine times. This chain joins TRBV5-1 and TRBJ1-1; D not resolved. The length of the CDR3 is 15 residues. Germline V gene lookup returns CDR1 SGHRS and CDR2 YFSETQ. Trimming stripped 0 bases from V and 1 base from J, with 10 bases between. The CDR3 DNA is TGCGCCAGCAGCTTGGGTGTTCAGGCGAACACTGAAGCTTTCTTT. It translates to CASSLGVQANTEAFF.

This clone was counted once. DNA of the CDR3: TGTGCCAGCAGCTTTCCAGGGTTCGGATTCAACAATGAGCAGTTCTTC. It yields the protein CASSFPGFGFNNEQFF. The gene calls are TRBV7-3 and TRBJ2-1; D might be TRBD1 (5 bases). The V end lost 3 bases, the J end lost 5 bases, and 17 bases lay between the germline ends. Germline V gene data show CDR1 as SGHTA and CDR2 as FQGTGA. The CDR3 runs 16 residues.

The gene calls are TRBV5-4 and TRBJ2-3; 7 bases agree with TRBD2. The CDR3 covers 16 residues. Trimming took 4 bases from V and 3 from J; bases not matched to a gene: 11. Germline V lookup: CDR1 SGHNT, CDR2 YYREEE (reference sequence). CDR3 nucleotides: TGTGCCAGCAGCCTTGGAGGCGGGAGCTTTACAGATACGCAGTATTTT. Protein: CASSLGGGSFTDTQYF.

This clone appeared a few times. The chain links TRBV19 to TRBJ1-1, with D hard to call. The CDR3 loop spans 19 amino acids. Germline V gene lookup returns CDR1 LNHDA and CDR2 SQIVND (reference sequence). Trimming removed 3 bases from V and 0 bases from J, with 23 bases in between. The CDR3 bases are TGTGCCAGTAGTATCTTCGTAGACTCCCCGATACTAATGAACACTGAAGCTTTCTTT. It is translated as CASSIFVDSPILMNTEAFF.

The chain employs TRBV25-1 and TRBJ1-1; TRBD1 matches 7 bases. The CDR3 is 17 residues long. The germline V gene has CDR1 MGHDK and CDR2 SYGVNS. J gave up 4 bases and V 0 bases, and 11 bases lay outside the gene matches. DNA for the CDR3: TGTGCCAGCAGTGAATATAGGGCAGGGGGAGGTACCACTGAAGCTTTCTTT. It specifies CASSEYRAGGGTTEAFF.

V usage is TRBV7-8 and J usage is TRBJ1-1, with a weak D call TRBD1 (5 bases). The ends were cut back, 7 bases at V and 0 bases at J, with 12 bases in the middle. The germline CDR1 and CDR2 sequences are SGHVS and FQNEAQ. The CDR3 covers 14 residues. This chain's CDR3 is CASNDQGMNTEAFF. The CDR3 DNA sequence: TGTGCCAGCAACGATCAGGGTATGAACACTGAAGCTTTCTTT.

The chain is built from TRBV4-3 and TRBJ2-1; TRBD2 aligns across 11 bases. Per the germline V gene, CDR1 is LGHNA and CDR2 is YSLEER. This CDR3 is built from 16 residues. The trim removed 0 bases at V and 7 bases at J, leaving 5 bases unmatched. The CDR3 region is CASSQELAGAENEQFF. The CDR3 DNA sequence: TGCGCCAGCAGCCAAGAACTAGCGGGAGCGGAGAATGAGCAGTTCTTC.

The CDR3 loop reads CASSPAQGALGTDTQYF. CDR3 nucleotides: TGTGCCAGCTCACCGGCCCAGGGGGCGCTGGGCACAGATACGCAGTATTTT. The rearrangement uses TRBV18 and TRBJ2-3; 8 bases map to TRBD1. The CDR3 is made up of 17 amino acids. Germline V gene data show CDR1 as KGHSH and CDR2 as LQKENI. Trimming removed 3 bases from V and 1 base from J; junction bases left unmatched: 9.

The chain has TRBV2 and TRBJ2-1; possibly TRBD1 for D (6 bases). V was pared by 6 bases and J by 3 bases, with 9 bases between. The CDR3 length is 13 residues. Germline CDR1 is SNHLY and CDR2 is FYNNEI. CDR3 residues: CASRAGVYNEQFF. The CDR3 nucleotides read TGTGCCAGCAGGGCAGGGGTCTACAATGAGCAGTTCTTC.

The chain couples TRBV10-3 to TRBJ2-7; 11 bases line up with TRBD1. CDR3 length equals 14 residues. Trimming at V came to 5 bases and at J to 3 bases, leaving 3 bases not matched to a gene. CDR1 and CDR2 from the germline V gene are ENHRY and SYGVKD. The CDR3 protein is CAISPGQGVYEQYF. The DNA for the CDR3 is TGTGCCATCAGTCCGGGACAGGGGGTCTACGAGCAGTACTTC.